A selection of T cell receptor beta chains follows, all from one sample in a study of T cell responses to AZD1222 COVID-19 vaccine. Generated by immunoSEQ multiplex PCR, the TCRdb table keeps only in-frame clones and is missing some. This sample yields about 180,000 clones, of which about 86% are seen a single time; 0.49% belongs to the top ten. Sample: peripheral blood, taken on day 0 of AZD1222 vaccination. The origin of the receptors is an adult in good health. The conserved cysteine and the conserved F or W are not part of the CDR3 here. The D gene is left open where the match is weak.

d_call v_call cdr3_aa
NA TRBV6-5 ASSYVRGNQPQH
TRBD1 TRBV30 AWSPGTGGNYGYT
NA TRBV6-5 ASRGRDTEAF
TRBD1 TRBV19 ASSISQGDSLDIQY
NA TRBV30 AWSPDLYGYT
NA TRBV6-5 ASSGSQKNSPLH
NA TRBV28 ASSLTGLSYNEQF
NA TRBV2 ASSDKGMNTEAF
NA TRBV5-1 ASSLAWETQY
NA TRBV19 ASSIAQVATYEQY
NA TRBV28 ASSLWGDEQF
NA TRBV29-1 SARDPFDGYT
NA TRBV28 ASSLTRSRTEQY
NA TRBV5-4 ASSLAGLPQETQY
NA TRBV7-9 ASSLVSSRGLEQY
TRBD2 TRBV6-2/TRBV6-3 ASSPGTSGGAGWNEQF
NA TRBV10-2 ASSVTGEQF
NA TRBV9 ASSAGDLTDTQY
NA TRBV12-3/TRBV12-4 ASSSPANYGYT
TRBD2 TRBV29-1 SVETRPTSGGVYTGELF
NA TRBV7-8 ASSLRLFQSEKLF
NA TRBV3-1/TRBV3-2 ASSQAYPGQF
NA TRBV18 ASSGQLNQPQH
NA TRBV7-2 ASSLVSGEKLF
NA TRBV9 ASSVAVHQDTQY
NA TRBV7-2 ASSYEPGTLRGETQY
NA TRBV18 ATTGQGTTNTEAF
TRBD1 TRBV9 ASSVDGTAYYEQY
NA TRBV5-1 ASSFDRGEETQY
NA TRBV28 ASSPPGNTEAF
TRBD2 TRBV18 ASSPRGSKLAGDWNEQF
NA TRBV27 ASSLSGGGGNQPQH
NA TRBV7-9 ASSLERATRPLNSPLH
NA TRBV5-4 ASRPRGQGKDTGELF
NA TRBV4-1 ASHGITRVGYGYT
NA TRBV9 ASSVEGQETQY
NA TRBV27 ASSLSGLVGTYGYT
TRBD1 TRBV7-9 ASSFLDREVRGYT
TRBD2 TRBV5-1 ASSLELAGAEQF
NA TRBV12-2 ASREQHRRDTEAF
NA TRBV24-1 ATSDYGLARANEQF
TRBD2 TRBV3-1/TRBV3-2 ASSHRDRAGGPDEQY
TRBD2 TRBV7-9 ASSSRGDDTQY
NA TRBV18 ASSPIDREDSPLH
NA TRBV2 ASSAWTVNTEAF